This T cell receptor (beta chain) appears in the sequencing data of a study of cytomegalovirus exposure and HLA in healthy donors. PCR amplification relied on 60 Vbeta primers (plus 13 Jbeta primers). Measured with immunoSEQ multiplex PCR; TCRdb has only the in-frame clones, and not every one. The sample shows 120,000 to 150,000 clones, 78% of them seen only once. General study points: Researchers reported in a later analysis that a missense DCLRE1C variant was tied to TCR beta V- and J-gene trimming. There were three CMV-associated chains whose specificity for CMV antigens was confirmed in vitro.

CDR1 is GTSNPN and CDR2 is SVGIG in the germline V gene (reference sequence). The germline V and J ends were trimmed by 1 base and 3 bases, with 9 bases remaining between them. The CDR3 contains 13 residues. Donors showed nominal health when sampled, although they likely had unrecorded immune exposures. Notes on this clone: Its antigen is unknown.

The origin of this receptor is a man aged 35-49 years in good health and CMV-seropositive. V and J are TRBV30 and TRBJ1-1, with D uncertain. Specimen: PBMCs. CDR3: CAWSGVGDTEAFF. DNA for the CDR3: TGTGCCTGGAGTGGGGTTGGAGACACTGAAGCTTTCTTT. The full variable domain, its missing parts supplied by reference TRBV30 and TRBJ1-1, is SQTIHQWPATLVQPVGSPLSLECTVEGTSNPNLYWYRQAAGRGLQLLFYSVGIGQISSEVPQNLSASRPQDRQFILSSKKLLLSDSGFYLCAWSGVGDTEAFFGQGTRLTVV.